The 16 T cell receptor beta chains listed next were all sequenced from one sample in a study of PD-1 blockade in classical Hodgkin lymphoma. TCRdb's copy holds only in-frame clones and misses some; the assay was immunoSEQ multiplex PCR. This sample yields around 46,000 clones, of which around 90% are seen a single time; 14% belongs to the top ten. Indicated time point: cycle 4 day 1 (C4D1), after six to seven weeks of nivolumab. Brentuximab vedotin exposure varied among the patients, all of whom had relapsed after autologous stem cell transplantation. Sequenced material: peripheral blood mononuclear cells (PBMCs), taken before the fourth cycle of nivolumab. The receptor set was obtained from a human donor with classical Hodgkin lymphoma.

V and J are TRBV6-6 and TRBJ2-1, with D possibly being TRBD2 (5 bases). Germline V lookup: CDR1 MNHNY, CDR2 SVGAGI (reference sequence). V lost 2 bases, J lost 9 bases, and 11 bases lay in between. CDR3 length equals 13 residues. The DNA of the CDR3 is TGTGCCAGCAGTTACACGAGGGTCGGTGAGCAGTTCTTC. It is translated as CASSYTRVGEQFF.

This clone was counted once. This chain joins TRBV28 and TRBJ2-7; possibly TRBD2 for D (6 bases). Germline V CDR1 and CDR2: MDHEN, SYDVKM. The V end was cut by 4 bases, the J end by 0 bases, with 13 bases between. The CDR3 has 15 amino acids. CDR3 in amino acids: CASSSSGTPSYEQYF. CDR3 DNA: TGTGCCAGCAGTTCGTCCGGGACTCCCTCCTACGAGCAGTACTTC.

This chain uses TRBV10-1 with TRBJ2-2; TRBD2 aligns across 9 bases. The length of the CDR3 is 16 residues. The germline CDR1 and CDR2 sequences are WNHNN and SYGVQD (reference sequence). The ends lost 6 bases at V and 6 bases at J; junction bases unmatched: 11. Here the CDR3 DNA reads TGCGCCAGCAGCCAGAGTCGGGCGGGAGGGTCCGGGGAGCTGTTTTTT. It codes for CASSQSRAGGSGELFF.

The chain uses TRBV5-1 and TRBJ2-7; D ambiguous. The germline CDR1 and CDR2 sequences are SGHRS and YFSETQ. Deletions cut 0 bases from V and 6 bases from J, with 10 bases between. This CDR3 has 13 amino acids. The CDR3 protein is CASSLEGSFEQYF. The CDR3 region has the DNA TGCGCCAGCAGCTTGGAAGGCAGTTTCGAGCAGTACTTC.

The chain joins TRBV6-6 to TRBJ2-3; TRBD1 or TRBD2 may be the D gene (5 bases each). The CDR3 sequence is 14 residues long. The V and J ends lost 6 bases and 11 bases respectively, with 21 bases between them. In germline, CDR1 is MNHNY, CDR2 SVGAGI (reference sequence). The CDR3: CASSPGLEARVQYF. The CDR3 coding sequence is TGTGCCAGCAGCCCAGGGCTGGAGGCAAGGGTGCAGTATTTT.

The chain employs TRBV27 and TRBJ1-2; tentative D call: TRBD1 (5 bases). Germline loops: CDR1 MNHEY, CDR2 SMNVEV (reference sequence). The V and J ends lost 1 base and 6 bases respectively, with 24 bases between them. The length of the CDR3 is 18 residues. The CDR3 protein is CASSLYGLGQRKGNGYTF. The CDR3 region has the DNA TGTGCCAGCAGTTTATACGGGTTGGGGCAGCGAAAGGGCAATGGCTACACCTTC.

The chain is built from TRBV7-3 and TRBJ2-3; D tentatively reads TRBD1 or TRBD2 (5 bases each). Germline loops: CDR1 SGHTA, CDR2 FQGTGA. The CDR3 is 13 amino acids. The V and J ends lost 2 bases and 6 bases respectively, with 9 bases between them. The CDR3 DNA follows: TGTGCCAGCAGCTTATTAGGGGAGGATACGCAGTATTTT. This codes for CASSLLGEDTQYF.

The chain employs TRBV2 and TRBJ1-5; 7 nucleotides align to TRBD1. The CDR3 is 14 amino acids. Germline V CDR1 and CDR2: SNHLY, FYNNEI. Trimming cost V 4 bases and J 2 bases; bases outside gene matches: 2. In DNA, the CDR3 is TGTGCCAGCAGTGCTCAGGGGGGCAATCAGCCCCAGCATTTT. It specifies CASSAQGGNQPQHF. The entire variable domain, with the rest obtained from reference TRBV2 and TRBJ1-5, is as follows: EPEVTQTPSHQVTQMGQEVILRCVPISNHLYFYWYRQILGQKVEFLVSFYNNEISEKSEIFDDQFSVERPDGSNFTLKIRSTKLEDSAMYFCASSAQGGNQPQHFGDGTRLSIL.

V is TRBV28 and J is TRBJ2-7; TRBD1 might be the D (5 bases). Trimming cost V 1 base and J 5 bases, with 15 bases left between them. The CDR3 is 15 amino acids. CDR1 is MDHEN and CDR2 is SYDVKM in the germline V gene. CDR3 in amino acids: CASSLSSRVSDEQYF. CDR3 bases: TGTGCCAGCAGTTTATCCTCCAGGGTTTCCGACGAGCAGTACTTC.

The chain couples TRBV9 to TRBJ1-1, with 9 bases lining up with TRBD1. The CDR3 is 14 residues long. The germline CDR1 and CDR2 sequences are SGDLS and YYNGEE. V dropped 4 bases and J dropped 3; count of bases not matched to a gene: 4. CDR3 loop: CASSIGTGHTEAFF. CDR3 DNA sequence: TGTGCCAGCAGCATAGGGACAGGGCACACTGAAGCTTTCTTT.

The rearrangement uses TRBV28 and TRBJ2-7; D unclear. The germline gives CDR1 MDHEN, CDR2 SYDVKM. This CDR3 spans 11 amino acids. The V end lost 5 bases, the J end lost 2 bases, and 4 bases lay between the germline ends. The DNA of the CDR3 is TGTGCCAGCAGTGAAACCTACGAGCAGTACTTC. It translates to CASSETYEQYF.

The chain couples TRBV27 to TRBJ2-3; 10 bases align to TRBD2. Trimming at V came to 0 bases and at J to 2 bases, leaving 5 bases not matched to a gene. The CDR3 extends over 17 amino acids. Germline V gene sequence: CDR1 MNHEY, CDR2 SMNVEV (reference sequence). CDR3 amino acids: CASSLSASGSFTDTQYF. CDR3 bases: TGTGCCAGCAGTTTATCGGCTAGCGGGAGTTTCACAGATACGCAGTATTTT.

This chain uses TRBV5-1 with TRBJ2-7; 10 nucleotides agree with TRBD2. There are 14 residues in the CDR3. CDR1 SGHRS and CDR2 YFSETQ come from the germline V gene. V was pared by 5 bases and J by 2 bases, with 4 bases of the junction left unmatched. The CDR3 nucleotides read TGCGCCAGCAGTAGGACTAGCGGTACCTACGAGCAGTACTTC. Encoded protein: CASSRTSGTYEQYF.

With regard to this clone: The junction departs from germline at one end; a sequencing error may be responsible. This chain joins TRBV4-1 and TRBJ1-3; D is uncertain. The germline V gene encodes CDR1 MGHRA and CDR2 YSYEKL. There are 15 residues in the CDR3. The CDR3 DNA sequence: TGCGTCAGCAGCCACCCCACCTCCTCTGGAAACACCATATATTTT. It encodes CVSSHPTSSGNTIYF.

This clone turned up a few times. The chain links TRBV18 to TRBJ2-7; a weak D match, TRBD2 (5 bases). Germline CDR1 reads KGHSH; CDR2 reads LQKENI. V shed 4 bases and J shed 9 bases, with 16 bases lying between them. This CDR3 is 13 amino acids long. CDR3: CASSRESGEPQYF. CDR3 sequence (DNA): TGTGCCAGCTCACGGGAGAGTGGGGAGCCGCAGTACTTC.

This chain joins TRBV5-1 and TRBJ2-7; weak D call: TRBD2 (6 bases). Germline V lookup: CDR1 SGHRS, CDR2 YFSETQ. Trimming stripped 3 bases from V and 5 bases from J, with 15 bases between. The CDR3 totals 14 residues. For the CDR3, the DNA is TGCGCCAGCAGCTCGGGCGGGATAGATGACGAGCAGTACTTC. Protein product: CASSSGGIDDEQYF. Looking up the rest from reference TRBV5-1 and TRBJ2-7 gives the full variable domain: KAGVTQTPRYLIKTRGQQVTLSCSPISGHRSVSWYQQTPGQGLQFLFEYFSETQRNKGNFPGRFSGRQFSNSRSEMNVSTLELGDSALYLCASSSGGIDDEQYFGPGTRLTVT.